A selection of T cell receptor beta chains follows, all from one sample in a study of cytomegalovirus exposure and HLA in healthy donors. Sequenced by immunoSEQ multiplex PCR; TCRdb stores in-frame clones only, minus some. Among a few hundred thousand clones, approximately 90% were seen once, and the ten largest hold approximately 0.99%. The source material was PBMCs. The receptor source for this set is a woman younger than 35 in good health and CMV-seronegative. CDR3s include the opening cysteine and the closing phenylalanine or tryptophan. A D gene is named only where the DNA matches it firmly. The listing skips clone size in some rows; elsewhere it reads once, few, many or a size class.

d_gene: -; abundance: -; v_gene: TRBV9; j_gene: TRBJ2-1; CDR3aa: CASSVSGGWSYNEQFF; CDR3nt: TGTGCCAGCAGCGTATCCGGGGGATGGTCCTACAATGAGCAGTTCTTC
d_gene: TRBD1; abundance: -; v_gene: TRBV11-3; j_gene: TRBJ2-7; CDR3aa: CASSSGQGDDEQYF; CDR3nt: TGTGCCAGCAGCTCGGGACAGGGAGACGACGAGCAGTACTTC
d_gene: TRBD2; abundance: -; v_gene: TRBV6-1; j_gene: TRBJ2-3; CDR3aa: CASSEGLAEITDTQYF; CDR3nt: TGTGCCAGCAGTGAGGGACTAGCGGAGATCACAGATACGCAGTATTTT
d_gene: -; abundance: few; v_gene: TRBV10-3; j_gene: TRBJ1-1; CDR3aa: CAARENTEAFF; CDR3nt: TGTGCCGCGAGGGAGAACACTGAAGCTTTCTTT
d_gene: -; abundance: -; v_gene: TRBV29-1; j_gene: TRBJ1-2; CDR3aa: CSVDTYGYTF; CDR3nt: TGCAGCGTGGACACCTATGGCTACACCTTC
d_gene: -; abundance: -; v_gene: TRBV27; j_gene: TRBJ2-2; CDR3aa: CASTTLGFDAGELFF; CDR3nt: TGTGCCAGTACTACACTCGGGTTTGACGCCGGGGAGCTGTTTTTT
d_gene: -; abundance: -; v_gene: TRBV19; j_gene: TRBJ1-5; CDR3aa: CASSPQGNSNQPQHF; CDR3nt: TGTGCCAGTAGTCCTCAGGGAAATAGCAATCAGCCCCAGCATTTT
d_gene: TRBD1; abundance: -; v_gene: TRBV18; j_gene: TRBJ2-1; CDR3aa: CASSPSHRGQNNEQFF; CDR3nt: TGTGCCAGCTCACCATCTCACAGGGGACAGAACAATGAGCAGTTCTTC
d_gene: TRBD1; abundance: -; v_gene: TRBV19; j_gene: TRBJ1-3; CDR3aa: CASSRVQGGFLTGNTIYF; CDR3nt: TGTGCCAGTAGTAGGGTACAGGGGGGCTTCTTAACTGGAAACACCATATATTTT
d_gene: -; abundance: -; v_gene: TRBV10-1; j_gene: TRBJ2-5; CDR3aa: CASSESLPGGTETQYF; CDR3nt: TGCGCCAGCAGTGAGTCACTACCGGGGGGCACGGAGACCCAGTACTTC
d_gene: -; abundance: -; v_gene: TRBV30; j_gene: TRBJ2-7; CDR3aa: CAWRGSGYYEQYF; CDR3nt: TGTGCCTGGAGAGGGAGTGGCTACTACGAGCAGTACTTC
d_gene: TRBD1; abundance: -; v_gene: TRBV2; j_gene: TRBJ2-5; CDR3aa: CASFGDRDQTQYF; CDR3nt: TGTGCCAGCTTCGGGGACAGGGATCAGACCCAGTACTTC
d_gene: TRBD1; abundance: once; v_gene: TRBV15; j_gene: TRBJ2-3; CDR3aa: CATSWDRGTDTQYF; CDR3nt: TGTGCCACCTCCTGGGACAGGGGCACAGATACGCAGTATTTT
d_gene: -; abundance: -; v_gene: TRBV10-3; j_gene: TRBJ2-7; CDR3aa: CATGVAGFDEQYF; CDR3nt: TGTGCCACGGGGGTTGCAGGGTTCGACGAGCAGTACTTC
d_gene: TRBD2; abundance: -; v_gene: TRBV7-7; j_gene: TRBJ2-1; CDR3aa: CASKLAGGDNEQFF; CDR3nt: TGTGCCAGCAAACTAGCGGGAGGGGACAATGAGCAGTTCTTC
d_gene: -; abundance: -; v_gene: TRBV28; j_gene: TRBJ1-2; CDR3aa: CATLAGNYGYTF; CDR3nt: TGTGCCACCCTGGCGGGTAACTATGGCTACACCTTC
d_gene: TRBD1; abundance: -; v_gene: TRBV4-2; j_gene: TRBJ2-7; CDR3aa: CASSQDLGQGSHSYEQYF; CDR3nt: TGTGCCAGCAGCCAAGATCTCGGACAGGGATCACACTCCTACGAGCAGTACTTC
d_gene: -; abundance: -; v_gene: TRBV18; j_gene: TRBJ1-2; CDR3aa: CASSPGQGGGYTF; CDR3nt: TGTGCCAGCTCACCCGGGCAGGGAGGCGGCTACACCTTC
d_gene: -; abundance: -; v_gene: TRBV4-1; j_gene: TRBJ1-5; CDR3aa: CASSPSTGNRQPQHF; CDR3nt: TGCGCCAGCAGCCCCTCGACAGGAAATCGTCAGCCCCAGCATTTT
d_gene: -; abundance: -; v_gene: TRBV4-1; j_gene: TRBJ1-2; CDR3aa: CASSPNPGANYGYTF; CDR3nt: TGCGCCAGCAGTCCTAATCCGGGGGCTAACTATGGCTACACCTTC
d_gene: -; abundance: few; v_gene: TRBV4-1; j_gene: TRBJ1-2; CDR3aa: CASSQERQVYGYTF; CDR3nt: TGCGCCAGCAGCCAAGAGAGACAGGTCTATGGCTACACCTTC
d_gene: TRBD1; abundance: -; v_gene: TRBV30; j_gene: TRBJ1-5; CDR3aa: CAWADRGARNQPQHF; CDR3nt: TGTGCCTGGGCAGACAGGGGCGCCCGCAATCAGCCCCAGCATTTT
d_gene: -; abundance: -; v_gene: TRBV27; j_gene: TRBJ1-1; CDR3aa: CASSFGHRNTEAFF; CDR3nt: TGTGCCAGCAGTTTTGGACATCGGAACACTGAAGCTTTCTTT
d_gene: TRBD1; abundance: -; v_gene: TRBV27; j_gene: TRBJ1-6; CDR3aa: CASTWGQGNSPLHF; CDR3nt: TGTGCCAGCACCTGGGGACAGGGTAATTCACCCCTCCACTTT
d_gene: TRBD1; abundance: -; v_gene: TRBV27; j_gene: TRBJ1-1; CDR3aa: CASRTTGGVNTEAFF; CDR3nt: TGTGCCAGTAGAACTACAGGGGGAGTGAACACTGAAGCTTTCTTT
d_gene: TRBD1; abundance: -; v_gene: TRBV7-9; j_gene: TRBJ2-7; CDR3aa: CASSLTGDHEQYF; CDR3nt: TGTGCCAGCAGCTTGACAGGGGATCACGAGCAGTACTTC
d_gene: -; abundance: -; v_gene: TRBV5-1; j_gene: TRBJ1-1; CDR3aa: CASSLGPGGTEAFF; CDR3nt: TGCGCCAGCAGCTTGGGACCGGGGGGCACTGAAGCTTTCTTT
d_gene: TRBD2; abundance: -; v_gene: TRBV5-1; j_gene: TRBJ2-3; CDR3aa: CASSRGVVAGGIFADTQYF; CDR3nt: TGCGCCAGCAGCCGCGGCGTGGTAGCGGGAGGGATTTTCGCAGATACGCAGTATTTT
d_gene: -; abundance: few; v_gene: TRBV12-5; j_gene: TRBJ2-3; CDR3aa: CASGGSTDTQYF; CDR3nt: TGTGCTAGTGGCGGGAGCACAGATACGCAGTATTTT
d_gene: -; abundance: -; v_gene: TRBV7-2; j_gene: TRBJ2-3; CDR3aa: CASSLSVGSYTDTQYF; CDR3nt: TGTGCCAGCAGCTTATCAGTGGGTAGCTACACAGATACGCAGTATTTT
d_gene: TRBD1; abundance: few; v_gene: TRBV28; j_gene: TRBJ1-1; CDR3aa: CASRLQGTTEAFF; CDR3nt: TGTGCCAGCAGACTACAGGGGACCACTGAAGCTTTCTTT
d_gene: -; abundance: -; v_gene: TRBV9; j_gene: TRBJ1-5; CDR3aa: CASSDGVEGWQPQHF; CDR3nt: TGTGCCAGCAGTGATGGGGTCGAGGGCTGGCAGCCCCAGCATTTT
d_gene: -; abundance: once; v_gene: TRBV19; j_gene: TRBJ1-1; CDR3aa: CASSISSGGQANEAFF; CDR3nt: TGTGCCAGTAGTATTTCCTCCGGGGGTCAGGCCAATGAAGCTTTCTTT
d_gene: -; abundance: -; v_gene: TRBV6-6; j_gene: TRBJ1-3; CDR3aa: CASSYSRDSGNTIYF; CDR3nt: TGTGCCAGCAGTTACTCCCGGGACTCTGGAAACACCATATATTTT
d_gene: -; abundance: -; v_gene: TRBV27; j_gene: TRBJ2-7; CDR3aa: CASSLSRGGPYEQYF; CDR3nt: TGTGCCAGCAGTTTATCGAGGGGGGGCCCCTACGAGCAGTACTTC
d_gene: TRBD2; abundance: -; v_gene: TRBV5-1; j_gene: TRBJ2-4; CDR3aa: CASSSGGVRGAKNIQYF; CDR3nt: TGCGCCAGCAGCTCCGGGGGGGTCCGAGGGGCCAAAAACATTCAGTACTTC
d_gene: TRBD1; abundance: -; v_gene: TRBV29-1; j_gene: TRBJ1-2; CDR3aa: CSAGTVYGYTF; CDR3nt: TGCAGCGCCGGGACAGTCTATGGCTACACCTTC
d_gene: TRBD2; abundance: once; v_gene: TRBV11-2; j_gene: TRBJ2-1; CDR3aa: CASSLRGTDGRALDEQFF; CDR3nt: TGTGCCAGCAGCTTACGGGGCACTGACGGGAGGGCCCTCGATGAGCAGTTCTTC
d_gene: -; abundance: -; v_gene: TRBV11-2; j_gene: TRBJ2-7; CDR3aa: CASSFDTGYYEQYF; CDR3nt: TGTGCCAGCAGCTTTGACACAGGCTACTACGAGCAGTACTTC
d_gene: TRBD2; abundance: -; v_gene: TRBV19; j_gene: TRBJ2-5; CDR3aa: CASRTSGGFQETQYF; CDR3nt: TGTGCCAGTAGAACTAGCGGGGGCTTCCAAGAGACCCAGTACTTC
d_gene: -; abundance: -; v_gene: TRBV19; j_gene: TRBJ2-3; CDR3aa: CASKPTGGGTADTQYF; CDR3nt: TGTGCCAGCAAACCTACGGGGGGCGGGACGGCAGATACGCAGTATTTT
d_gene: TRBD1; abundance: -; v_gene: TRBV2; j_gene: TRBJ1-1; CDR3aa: CASSETFQTGTGSTEAFF; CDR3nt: TGTGCCAGCAGTGAAACCTTTCAGACAGGGACGGGGAGCACTGAAGCTTTCTTT
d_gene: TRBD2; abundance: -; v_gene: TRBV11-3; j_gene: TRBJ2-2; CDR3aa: CASSPRLAGAAGELLF; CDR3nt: TGTGCCAGCAGCCCCCGACTAGCGGGAGCGGCCGGGGAGCTGCTTTTT
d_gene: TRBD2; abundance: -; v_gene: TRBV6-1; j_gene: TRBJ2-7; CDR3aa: CASRVSGSPPYEQYF; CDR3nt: TGTGCCAGCAGGGTTAGCGGGAGTCCCCCCTACGAGCAGTACTTC
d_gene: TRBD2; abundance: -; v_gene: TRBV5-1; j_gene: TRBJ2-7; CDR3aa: CASSFILAGGPHEQYF; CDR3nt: TGCGCCAGCAGCTTCATACTAGCGGGAGGGCCCCACGAGCAGTACTTC
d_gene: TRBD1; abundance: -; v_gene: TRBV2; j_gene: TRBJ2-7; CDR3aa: CASSETGTGGYEQYF; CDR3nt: TGTGCCAGCAGTGAGACCGGGACAGGGGGATACGAGCAGTACTTC
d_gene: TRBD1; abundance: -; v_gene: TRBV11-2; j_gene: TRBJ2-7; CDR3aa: CASSRSDRGYEQYF; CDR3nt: TGTGCCAGCAGCCGTTCGGACAGGGGCTACGAGCAGTACTTC
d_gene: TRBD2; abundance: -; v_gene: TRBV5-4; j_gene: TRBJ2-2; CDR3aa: CASRELAGGTGELFF; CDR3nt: TGTGCCAGCAGGGAACTAGCGGGAGGAACCGGGGAGCTGTTTTTT
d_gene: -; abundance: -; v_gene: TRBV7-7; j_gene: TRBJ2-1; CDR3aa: CASSFSGDNEQFF; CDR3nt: TGTGCTAGCAGCTTCTCGGGGGACAATGAGCAGTTCTTC
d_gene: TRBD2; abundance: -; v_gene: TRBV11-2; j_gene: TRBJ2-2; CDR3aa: CASSSPEAGGPIGELFF; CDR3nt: TGTGCCAGCAGCTCGCCCGAGGCGGGAGGGCCAATCGGGGAGCTGTTTTTT
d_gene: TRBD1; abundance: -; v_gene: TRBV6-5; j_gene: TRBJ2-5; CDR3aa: CASSRDSQETQYF; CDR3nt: TGTGCCAGCAGCCGGGACAGCCAAGAGACCCAGTACTTC
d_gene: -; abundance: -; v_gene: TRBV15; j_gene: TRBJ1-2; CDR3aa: CATSGRSYHYGYTF; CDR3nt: TGTGCCACCAGCGGGAGGAGCTACCACTATGGCTACACCTTC
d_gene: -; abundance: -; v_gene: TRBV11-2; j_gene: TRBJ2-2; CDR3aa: CASSLDWRGADTGELFF; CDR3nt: TGTGCCAGCAGCTTAGATTGGAGGGGCGCAGACACCGGGGAGCTGTTTTTT
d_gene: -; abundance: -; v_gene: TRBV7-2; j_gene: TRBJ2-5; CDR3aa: CASSLEGGDQETQYF; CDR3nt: TGTGCCAGCAGCTTAGAAGGAGGGGATCAAGAGACCCAGTACTTC
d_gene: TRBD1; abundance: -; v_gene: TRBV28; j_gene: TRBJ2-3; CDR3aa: CASLRTGGDTQYF; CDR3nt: TGTGCCAGTCTCCGGACAGGGGGTGATACGCAGTATTTT
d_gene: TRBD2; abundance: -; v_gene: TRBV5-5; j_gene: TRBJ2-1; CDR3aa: CASSWGLAGLSSYNEQFF; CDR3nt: TGTGCCAGCAGCTGGGGACTAGCGGGCCTAAGCTCCTACAATGAGCAGTTCTTC
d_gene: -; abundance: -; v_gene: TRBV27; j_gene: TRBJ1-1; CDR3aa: CASSLFGGRAEAFF; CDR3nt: TGTGCCAGCAGTTTATTCGGGGGGAGGGCTGAAGCTTTCTTT
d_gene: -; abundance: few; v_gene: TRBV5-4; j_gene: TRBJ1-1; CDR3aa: CASSSETVRSEAFF; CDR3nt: TGTGCCAGCAGCTCGGAGACAGTCCGCTCTGAAGCTTTCTTT
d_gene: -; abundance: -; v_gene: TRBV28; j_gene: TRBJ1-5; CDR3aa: CASSFFNGNQPQHF; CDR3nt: TGTGCCAGCAGTTTTTTTAATGGCAATCAGCCCCAGCATTTT
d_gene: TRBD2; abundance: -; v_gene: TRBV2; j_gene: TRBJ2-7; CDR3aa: CASESILGLPGYEQYF; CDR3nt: TGTGCCAGCGAGTCTATTCTGGGACTACCGGGCTACGAGCAGTACTTC